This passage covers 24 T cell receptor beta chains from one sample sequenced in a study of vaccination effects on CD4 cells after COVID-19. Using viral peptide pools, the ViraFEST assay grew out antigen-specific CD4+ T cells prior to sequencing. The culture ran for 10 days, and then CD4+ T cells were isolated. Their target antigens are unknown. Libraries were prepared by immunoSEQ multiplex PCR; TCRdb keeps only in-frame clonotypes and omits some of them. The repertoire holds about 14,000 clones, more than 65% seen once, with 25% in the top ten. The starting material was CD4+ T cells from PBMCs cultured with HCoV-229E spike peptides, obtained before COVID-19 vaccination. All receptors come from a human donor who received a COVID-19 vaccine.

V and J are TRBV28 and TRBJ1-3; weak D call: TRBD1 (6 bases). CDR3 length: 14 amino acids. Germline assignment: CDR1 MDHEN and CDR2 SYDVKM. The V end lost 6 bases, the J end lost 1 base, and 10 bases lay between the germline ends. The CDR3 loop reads CASRPQGSGNTIYF. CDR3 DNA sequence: TGTGCCAGCAGACCACAGGGATCTGGAAACACCATATATTTT.

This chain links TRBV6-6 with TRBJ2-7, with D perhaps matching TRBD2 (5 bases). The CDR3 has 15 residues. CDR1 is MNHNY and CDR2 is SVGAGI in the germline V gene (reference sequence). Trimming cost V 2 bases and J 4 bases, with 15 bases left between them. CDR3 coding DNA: TGTGCCAGCAGTTACGGCGCCCGAGGGCCGTACGAGCAGTACTTC. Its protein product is CASSYGARGPYEQYF.

The CDR3 DNA reads as TGTGCCAGCAGGCCGCGACAGGCCCCCCTGTCGGCAGATACGCAGTATTTT. Translation gives CASRPRQAPLSADTQYF. The V call is TRBV27, the J call TRBJ2-3; perhaps TRBD1 as D (6 bases). The CDR3 is 17 amino acids. Looked up from germline, CDR1 is MNHEY and CDR2 is SMNVEV (reference sequence). V shed 6 bases and J shed 4 bases, with 23 bases lying between them.

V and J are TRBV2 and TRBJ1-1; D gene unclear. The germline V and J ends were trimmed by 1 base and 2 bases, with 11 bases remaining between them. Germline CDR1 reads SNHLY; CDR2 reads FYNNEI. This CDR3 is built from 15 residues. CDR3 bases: TGTGCCAGCAGTGAAGGGTATTTGGGAAACACTGAAGCTTTCTTT. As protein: CASSEGYLGNTEAFF.

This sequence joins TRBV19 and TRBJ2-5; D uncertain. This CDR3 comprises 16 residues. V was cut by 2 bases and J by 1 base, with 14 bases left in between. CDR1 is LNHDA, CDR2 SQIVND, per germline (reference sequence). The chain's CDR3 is CASSIRRTRIQETQYF. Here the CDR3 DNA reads TGTGCCAGTAGTATACGAAGAACGCGAATCCAAGAGACCCAGTACTTC.

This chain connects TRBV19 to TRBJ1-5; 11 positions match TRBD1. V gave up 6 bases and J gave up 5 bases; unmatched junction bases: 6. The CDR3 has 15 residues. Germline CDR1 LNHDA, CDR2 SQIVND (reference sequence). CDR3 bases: TGTGCCAGTAGACCCGGGACAGGGGGGTATCAGCCCCAGCATTTT. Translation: CASRPGTGGYQPQHF.

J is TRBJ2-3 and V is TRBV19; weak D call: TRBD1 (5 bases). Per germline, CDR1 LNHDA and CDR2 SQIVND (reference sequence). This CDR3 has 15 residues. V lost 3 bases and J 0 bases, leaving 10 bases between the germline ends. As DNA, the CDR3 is TGTGCCAGTAGTATGACAGCCCTTAGCACAGATACGCAGTATTTT. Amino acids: CASSMTALSTDTQYF.

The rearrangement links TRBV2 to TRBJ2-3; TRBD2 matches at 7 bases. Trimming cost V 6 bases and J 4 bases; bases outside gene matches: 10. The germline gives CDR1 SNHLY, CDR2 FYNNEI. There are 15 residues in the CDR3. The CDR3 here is CASRGTTSSADTQYF. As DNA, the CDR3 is TGTGCCAGCAGAGGTACGACTAGCTCCGCAGATACGCAGTATTTT. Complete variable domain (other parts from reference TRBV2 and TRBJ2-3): EPEVTQTPSHQVTQMGQEVILRCVPISNHLYFYWYRQILGQKVEFLVSFYNNEISEKSEIFDDQFSVERPDGSNFTLKIRSTKLEDSAMYFCASRGTTSSADTQYFGPGTRLTVL.

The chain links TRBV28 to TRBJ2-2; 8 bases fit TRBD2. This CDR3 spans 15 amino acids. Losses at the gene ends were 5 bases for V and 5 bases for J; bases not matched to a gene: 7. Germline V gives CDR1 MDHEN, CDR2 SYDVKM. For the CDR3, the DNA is TGTGCCAGCAGTAACGGGGGGGGTTATACCGGGGAGCTGTTTTTT. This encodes CASSNGGGYTGELFF.

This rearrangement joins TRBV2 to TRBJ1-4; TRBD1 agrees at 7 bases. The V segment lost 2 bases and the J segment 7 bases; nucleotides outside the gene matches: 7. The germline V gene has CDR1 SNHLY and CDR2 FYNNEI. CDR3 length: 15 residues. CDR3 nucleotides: TGTGCCAGCAGTGAACACCAGACAGGGACTGAAAAACTGTTTTTT. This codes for CASSEHQTGTEKLFF.

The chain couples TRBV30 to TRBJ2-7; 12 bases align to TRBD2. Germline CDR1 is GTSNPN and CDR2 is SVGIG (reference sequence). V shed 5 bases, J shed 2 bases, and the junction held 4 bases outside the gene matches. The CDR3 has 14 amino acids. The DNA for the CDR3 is TGTGCCTGGGGACTAGCGGGACGTACCTACGAGCAGTACTTC. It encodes CAWGLAGRTYEQYF.

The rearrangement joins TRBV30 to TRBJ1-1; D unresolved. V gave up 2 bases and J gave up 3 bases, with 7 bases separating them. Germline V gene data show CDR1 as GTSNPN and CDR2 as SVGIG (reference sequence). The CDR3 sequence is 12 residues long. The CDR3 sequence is CAWSNRYTEAFF. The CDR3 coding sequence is TGTGCCTGGAGTAACCGATACACTGAAGCTTTCTTT. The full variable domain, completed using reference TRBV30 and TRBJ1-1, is SQTIHQWPATLVQPVGSPLSLECTVEGTSNPNLYWYRQAAGRGLQLLFYSVGIGQISSEVPQNLSASRPQDRQFILSSKKLLLSDSGFYLCAWSNRYTEAFFGQGTRLTVV.

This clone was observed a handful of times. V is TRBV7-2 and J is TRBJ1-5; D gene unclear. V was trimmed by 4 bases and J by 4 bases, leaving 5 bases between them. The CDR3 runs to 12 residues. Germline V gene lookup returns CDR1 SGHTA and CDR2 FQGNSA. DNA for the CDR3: TGTGCCAGCAGCTCTCAAAATCAGCCCCAGCATTTT. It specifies CASSSQNQPQHF.

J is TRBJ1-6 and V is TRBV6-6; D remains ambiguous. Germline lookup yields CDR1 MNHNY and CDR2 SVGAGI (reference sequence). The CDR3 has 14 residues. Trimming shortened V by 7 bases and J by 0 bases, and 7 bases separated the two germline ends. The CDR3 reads CASTSGSYNSPLHF. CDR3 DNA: TGTGCCAGCACCTCCGGCTCCTATAATTCACCCCTCCACTTT.

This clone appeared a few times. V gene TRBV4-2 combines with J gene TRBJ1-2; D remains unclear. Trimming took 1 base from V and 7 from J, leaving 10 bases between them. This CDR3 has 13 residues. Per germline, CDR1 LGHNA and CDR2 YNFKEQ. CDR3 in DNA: TGTGCCAGCAGCCAAGGGGAGGGAGGTGGCTACACCTTC. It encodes CASSQGEGGGYTF.

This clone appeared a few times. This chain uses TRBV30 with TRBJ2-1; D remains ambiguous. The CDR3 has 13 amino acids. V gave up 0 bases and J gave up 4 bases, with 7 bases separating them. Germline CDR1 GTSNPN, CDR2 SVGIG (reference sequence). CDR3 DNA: TGTGCCTGGAGTGTTGGAGAATACAATGAGCAGTTCTTC. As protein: CAWSVGEYNEQFF. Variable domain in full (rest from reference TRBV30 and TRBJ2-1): SQTIHQWPATLVQPVGSPLSLECTVEGTSNPNLYWYRQAAGRGLQLLFYSVGIGQISSEVPQNLSASRPQDRQFILSSKKLLLSDSGFYLCAWSVGEYNEQFFGPGTRLTVL.

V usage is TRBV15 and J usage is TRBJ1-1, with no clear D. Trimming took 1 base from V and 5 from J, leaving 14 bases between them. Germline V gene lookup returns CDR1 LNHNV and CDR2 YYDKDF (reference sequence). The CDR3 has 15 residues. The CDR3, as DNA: TGTGCCACCAGCAGAGCCGGCAGTAGGGCAACTGAAGCTTTCTTT. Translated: CATSRAGSRATEAFF.

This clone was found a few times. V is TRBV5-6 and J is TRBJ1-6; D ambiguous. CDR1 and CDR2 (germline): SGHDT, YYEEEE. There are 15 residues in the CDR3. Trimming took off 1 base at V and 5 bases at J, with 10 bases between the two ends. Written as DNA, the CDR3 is TGTGCCAGCAGCTTGAGGCCCCTTAATAATTCACCCCTCCACTTT. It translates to CASSLRPLNNSPLHF.

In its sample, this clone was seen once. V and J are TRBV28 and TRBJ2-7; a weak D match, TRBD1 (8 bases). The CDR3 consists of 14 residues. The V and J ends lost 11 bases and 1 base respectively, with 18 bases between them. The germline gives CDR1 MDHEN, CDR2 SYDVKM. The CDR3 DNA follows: TGTGCCGGGGGGGGAGGACAGGGATCCTACGAGCAGTACTTC. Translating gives CAGGGGQGSYEQYF.

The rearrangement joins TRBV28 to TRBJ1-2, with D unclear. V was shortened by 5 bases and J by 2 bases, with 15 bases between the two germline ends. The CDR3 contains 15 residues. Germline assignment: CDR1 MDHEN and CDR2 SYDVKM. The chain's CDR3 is CASSPPGAWNYGYTF. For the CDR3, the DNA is TGTGCCAGCAGTCCCCCCGGCGCATGGAACTATGGCTACACCTTC.

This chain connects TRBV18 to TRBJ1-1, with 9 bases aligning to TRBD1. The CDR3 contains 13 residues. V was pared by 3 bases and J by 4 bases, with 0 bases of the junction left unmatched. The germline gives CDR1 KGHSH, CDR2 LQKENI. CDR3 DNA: TGTGCCAGCTCACCGACAGGGGGCACTGAAGCTTTCTTT. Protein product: CASSPTGGTEAFF.

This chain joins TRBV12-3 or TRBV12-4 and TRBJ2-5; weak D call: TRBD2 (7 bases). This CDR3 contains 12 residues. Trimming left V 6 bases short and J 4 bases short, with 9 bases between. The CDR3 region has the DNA TGTGCCAGCAGCGCGGGGGCAGAGACCCAGTACTTC. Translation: CASSAGAETQYF.

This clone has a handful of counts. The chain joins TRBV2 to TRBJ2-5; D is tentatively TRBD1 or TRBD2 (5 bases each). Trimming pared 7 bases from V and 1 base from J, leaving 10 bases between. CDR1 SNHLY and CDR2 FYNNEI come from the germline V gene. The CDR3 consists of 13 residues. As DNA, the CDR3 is TGTGCCAGCAATAGGGACGCCCAAGAGACCCAGTACTTC. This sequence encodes CASNRDAQETQYF.

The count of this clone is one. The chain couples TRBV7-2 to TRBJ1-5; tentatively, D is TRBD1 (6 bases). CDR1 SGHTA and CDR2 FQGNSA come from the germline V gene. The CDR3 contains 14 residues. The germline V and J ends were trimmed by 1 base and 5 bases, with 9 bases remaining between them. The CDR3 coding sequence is TGTGCCAGCAGCTTAGTAGGGGGGGATCAGCCCCAGCATTTT. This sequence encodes CASSLVGGDQPQHF.